This is a list of T cell receptor beta chains from one sample in a study of shared clonotypes between healthy human individuals. TCRdb's copy holds only in-frame clones and misses some; the assay was immunoSEQ multiplex PCR. The sample shows more than 850,000 clones, around 78% of them seen only once. The sequencing input was memory CD4+ T cells from PBMCs. These receptor sequences come from a man between 18 and 29 years old in good health. Some clones in this sample may be carry-over from other donors' samples. The CDR3 runs from the conserved cysteine through the conserved F or W. The D gene is left open where the match is weak. Clone size appears in some rows only: once, few, many, or a class for an expanded clone.

>TRBJ2-1|-|TRBV30|TRBD2
CAWSGTSDNEQFF
TGTGCCTGGAGTGGGACTAGCGACAATGAGCAGTTCTTC
>TRBJ2-1|-|TRBV4-1|TRBD2
CASSQDPAGVLGEQFF
TGCGCCAGCAGCCAAGATCCAGCGGGAGTGCTGGGTGAGCAGTTCTTC
>TRBJ2-5|-|TRBV9|-
CASVDKASGTQYF
TGTGCCAGCGTGGACAAGGCTAGTGGGACCCAGTACTTC
>TRBJ2-3|-|TRBV5-1|TRBD1
CASTPGQGTDTQYF
TGCGCCAGTACTCCGGGACAGGGCACAGATACGCAGTATTTT
>TRBJ2-7|-|TRBV28|-
CASRSQRYEQYF
TGTGCCAGCAGATCACAACGGTACGAGCAGTACTTC
>TRBJ1-3|-|TRBV18|-
CASSPDNSGNTIYF
TGTGCCAGCTCACCTGACAATTCTGGAAACACCATATATTTT
>TRBJ2-1|-|TRBV5-1|TRBD2
CASSFSGTSGSYNEQFF
TGCGCCAGCAGCTTCTCCGGGACTAGCGGCTCATACAATGAGCAGTTCTTC
>TRBJ2-3|-|TRBV7-3|-
CASSSSMGDTQYF
TGTGCCAGCAGCTCCTCTATGGGGGATACGCAGTATTTT
>TRBJ1-1|-|TRBV4-3|-
CASSQEGGLYTEAFF
TGCGCCAGCAGCCAAGAAGGGGGACTGTACACTGAAGCTTTCTTT
>TRBJ1-5|-|TRBV18|-
CASSPLAGVHQPQHF
TGTGCCAGCTCACCCTTGGCAGGGGTTCATCAGCCCCAGCATTTT
>TRBJ1-3|-|TRBV7-7|TRBD1
CASSPGGTGGSGNTIYF
TGTGCCAGCAGCCCTGGGGGTACAGGGGGCTCTGGAAACACCATATATTTT
>TRBJ1-5|few|TRBV6-5|-
CASSMSDGNQPQHF
TGTGCCAGCAGCATGTCTGACGGCAATCAGCCCCAGCATTTT
>TRBJ2-3|-|TRBV7-9|TRBD1
CASSLGQGRDTQYF
TGTGCCAGCAGCCTTGGACAGGGGAGAGATACGCAGTATTTT
>TRBJ2-3|-|TRBV6-5|-
CASSTPGADTQYF
TGTGCCAGCAGTACTCCAGGGGCAGATACGCAGTATTTT
>TRBJ2-5|once|TRBV10-1|TRBD2
CASRRDLGGETQYF
TGCGCCAGCAGGAGGGACCTGGGGGGGGAGACCCAGTACTTC
>TRBJ2-5|-|TRBV7-2|TRBD2
CASSPGTSGGQETQYF
TGTGCCAGCAGCCCCGGGACTAGCGGGGGCCAAGAGACCCAGTACTTC
>TRBJ1-1|-|TRBV27|-
CASTPRWDTVDLNTEAFF
TGTGCCAGCACCCCAAGGTGGGACACGGTAGACCTGAACACTGAAGCTTTCTTT
>TRBJ2-1|-|TRBV6-5|TRBD2
CASSYQRDYNEQFF
TGTGCCAGCAGTTACCAGCGGGATTACAATGAGCAGTTCTTC
>TRBJ2-1|-|TRBV7-3|-
CASSSGPSGYNEQFF
TGTGCCAGCAGCTCCGGACCATCGGGGTACAATGAGCAGTTCTTC
>TRBJ2-5|-|TRBV29-1|TRBD2
CSVAGTSGGGTQYF
TGCAGCGTTGCTGGGACTAGCGGAGGGGGGACCCAGTACTTC
>TRBJ2-3|few|TRBV14|TRBD2
CASSQGLAGPSRDTQYF
TGTGCCAGCAGCCAGGGACTAGCGGGGCCATCGAGAGATACGCAGTATTTT
>TRBJ2-5|many|TRBV5-4|TRBD2
CASSRTGLAEETQYF
TGTGCCAGCAGCCGGACGGGACTAGCGGAAGAGACCCAGTACTTC
>TRBJ1-1|-|TRBV28|TRBD1
CASSSRQGEAFF
TGTGCCAGCAGTTCTAGACAGGGTGAAGCTTTCTTT